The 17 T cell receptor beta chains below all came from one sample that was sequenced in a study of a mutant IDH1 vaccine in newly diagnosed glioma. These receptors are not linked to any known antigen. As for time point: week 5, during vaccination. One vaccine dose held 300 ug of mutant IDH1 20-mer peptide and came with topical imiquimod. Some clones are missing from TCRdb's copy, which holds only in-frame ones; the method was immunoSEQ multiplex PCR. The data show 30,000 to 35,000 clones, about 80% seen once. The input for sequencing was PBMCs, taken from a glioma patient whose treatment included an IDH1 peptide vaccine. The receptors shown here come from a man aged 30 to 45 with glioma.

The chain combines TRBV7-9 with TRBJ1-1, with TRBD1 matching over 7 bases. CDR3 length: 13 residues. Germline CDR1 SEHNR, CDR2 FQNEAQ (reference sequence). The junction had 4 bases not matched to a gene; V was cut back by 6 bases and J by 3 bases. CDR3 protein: CASSGQDYTEAFF. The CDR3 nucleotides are TGTGCCAGCAGTGGACAGGACTACACTGAAGCTTTCTTT.

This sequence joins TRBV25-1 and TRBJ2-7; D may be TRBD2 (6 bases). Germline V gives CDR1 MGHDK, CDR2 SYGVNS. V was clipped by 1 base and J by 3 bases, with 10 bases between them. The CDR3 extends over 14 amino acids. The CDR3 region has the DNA TGTGCCAGCAGTGAATCGTCGCGGGGCTACGAGCAGTACTTC. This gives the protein CASSESSRGYEQYF.

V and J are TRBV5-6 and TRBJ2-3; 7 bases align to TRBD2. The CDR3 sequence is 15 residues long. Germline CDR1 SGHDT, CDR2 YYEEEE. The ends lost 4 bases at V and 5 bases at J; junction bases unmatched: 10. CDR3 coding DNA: TGTGCCAGCAGCGGGAATACGGGGAGGGGAGATACGCAGTATTTT. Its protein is CASSGNTGRGDTQYF.

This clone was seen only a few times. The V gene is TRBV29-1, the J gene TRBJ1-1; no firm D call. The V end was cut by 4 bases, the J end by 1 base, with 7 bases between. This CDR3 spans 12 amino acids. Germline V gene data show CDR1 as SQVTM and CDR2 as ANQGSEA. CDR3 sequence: CSVAWGNTEAFF. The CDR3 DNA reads TGCAGCGTTGCTTGGGGGAACACTGAAGCTTTCTTT.

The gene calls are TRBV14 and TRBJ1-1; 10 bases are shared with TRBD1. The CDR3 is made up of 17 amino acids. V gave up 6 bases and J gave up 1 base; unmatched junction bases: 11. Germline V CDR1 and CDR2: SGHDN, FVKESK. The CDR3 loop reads CASSWMGDRGKNTEAFF. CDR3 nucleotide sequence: TGTGCCAGCAGTTGGATGGGGGACAGGGGTAAGAACACTGAAGCTTTCTTT.

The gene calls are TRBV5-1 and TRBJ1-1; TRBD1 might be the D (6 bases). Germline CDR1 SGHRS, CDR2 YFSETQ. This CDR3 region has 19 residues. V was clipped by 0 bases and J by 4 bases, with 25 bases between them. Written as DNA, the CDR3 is TGCGCCAGCAGCTTGGGCCTTCCGGGACAAGCCTCCGAAGGCACTGAAGCTTTCTTT. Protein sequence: CASSLGLPGQASEGTEAFF. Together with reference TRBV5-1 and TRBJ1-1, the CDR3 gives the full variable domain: KAGVTQTPRYLIKTRGQQVTLSCSPISGHRSVSWYQQTPGQGLQFLFEYFSETQRNKGNFPGRFSGRQFSNSRSEMNVSTLELGDSALYLCASSLGLPGQASEGTEAFFGQGTRLTVV.

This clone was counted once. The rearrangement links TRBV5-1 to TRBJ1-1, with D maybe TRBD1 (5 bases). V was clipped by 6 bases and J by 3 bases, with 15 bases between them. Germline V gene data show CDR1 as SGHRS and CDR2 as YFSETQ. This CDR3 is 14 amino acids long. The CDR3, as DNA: TGCGCCAGCACCCGTTGGGGGGAGGACACTGAAGCTTTCTTT. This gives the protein CASTRWGEDTEAFF.

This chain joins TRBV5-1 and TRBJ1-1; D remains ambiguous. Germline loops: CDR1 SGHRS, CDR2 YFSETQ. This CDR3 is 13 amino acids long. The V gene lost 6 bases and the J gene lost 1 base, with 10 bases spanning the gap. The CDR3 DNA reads TGCGCCAGCATTGGGAATTGGAACACTGAAGCTTTCTTT. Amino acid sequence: CASIGNWNTEAFF.

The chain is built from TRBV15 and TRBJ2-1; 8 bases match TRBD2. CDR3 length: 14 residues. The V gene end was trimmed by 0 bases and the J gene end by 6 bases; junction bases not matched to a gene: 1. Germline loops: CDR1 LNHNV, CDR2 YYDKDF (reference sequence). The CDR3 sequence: CATSREGTSNEQFF. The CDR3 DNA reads TGTGCCACCAGCAGAGAAGGGACTAGCAATGAGCAGTTCTTC.

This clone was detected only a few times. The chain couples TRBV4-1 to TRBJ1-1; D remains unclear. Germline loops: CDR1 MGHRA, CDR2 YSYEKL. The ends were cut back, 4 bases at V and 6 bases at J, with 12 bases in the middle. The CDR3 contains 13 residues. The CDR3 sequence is CASSPPDFPEAFF. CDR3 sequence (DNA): TGCGCCAGCAGCCCCCCAGACTTTCCTGAAGCTTTCTTT.

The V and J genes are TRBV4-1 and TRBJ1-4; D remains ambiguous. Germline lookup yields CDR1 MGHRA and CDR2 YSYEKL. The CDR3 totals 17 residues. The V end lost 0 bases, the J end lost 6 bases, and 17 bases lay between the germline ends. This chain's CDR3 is CASSQDPTSFRDEKLFF. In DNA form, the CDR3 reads TGCGCCAGCAGCCAAGACCCGACGTCCTTTAGGGATGAAAAACTGTTTTTT.

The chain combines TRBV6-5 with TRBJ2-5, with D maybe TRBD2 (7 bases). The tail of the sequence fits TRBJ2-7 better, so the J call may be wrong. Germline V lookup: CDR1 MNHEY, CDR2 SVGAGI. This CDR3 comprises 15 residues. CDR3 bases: TGTGCCAGCAGTCTTCTGAAAGGGGGGGTCTACGAGCAGTACTTC. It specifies CASSLLKGGVYEQYF.

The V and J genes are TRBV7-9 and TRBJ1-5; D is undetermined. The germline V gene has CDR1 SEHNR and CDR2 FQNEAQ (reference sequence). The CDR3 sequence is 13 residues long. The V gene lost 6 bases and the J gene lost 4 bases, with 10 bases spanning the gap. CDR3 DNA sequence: TGTGCCAGCAGTCAAGGACGGAATCAGCCCCAGCATTTT. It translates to CASSQGRNQPQHF.

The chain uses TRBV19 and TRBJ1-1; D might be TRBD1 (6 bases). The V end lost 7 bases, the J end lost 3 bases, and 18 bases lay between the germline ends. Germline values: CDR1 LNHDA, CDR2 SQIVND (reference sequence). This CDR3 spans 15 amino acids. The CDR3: CASKPGQHFYTEAFF. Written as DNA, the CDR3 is TGTGCCAGTAAACCTGGACAGCACTTTTACACTGAAGCTTTCTTT.

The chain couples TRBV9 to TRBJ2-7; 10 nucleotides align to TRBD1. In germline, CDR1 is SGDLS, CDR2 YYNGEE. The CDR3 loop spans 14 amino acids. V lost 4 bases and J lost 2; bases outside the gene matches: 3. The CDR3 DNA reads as TGTGCCAGCAGCCCGGGACAGGGGCCCTACGAGCAGTACTTC. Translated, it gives CASSPGQGPYEQYF.

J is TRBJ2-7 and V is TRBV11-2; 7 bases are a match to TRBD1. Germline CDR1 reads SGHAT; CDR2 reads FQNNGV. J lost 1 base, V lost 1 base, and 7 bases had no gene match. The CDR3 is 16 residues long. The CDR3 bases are TGTGCCAGCAGCTTAGTTTTAGGGACAGCTTCCTACGAGCAGTACTTC. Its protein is CASSLVLGTASYEQYF.

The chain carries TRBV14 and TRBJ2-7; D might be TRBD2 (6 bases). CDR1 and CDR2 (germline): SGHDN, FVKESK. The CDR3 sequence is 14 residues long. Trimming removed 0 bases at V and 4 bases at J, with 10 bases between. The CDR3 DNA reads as TGTGCCAGCAGCCAAGATCGGGGGAAGTACGAGCAGTACTTC. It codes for CASSQDRGKYEQYF.